A single sample is the source of the 23 T cell receptor beta chains below, sequenced in a study of Ad26.COV2.S vaccination and SARS-CoV-2 variants. The treatment: approximately 18 received Ad26.COV2.S at low or high dose, single or two shots; about five received placebo; per-sample allocation not given. Day 63 after the first vaccine or placebo injection was the time point for sampling. Sequencing was performed with immunoSEQ multiplex PCR; in TCRdb, only in-frame clones are kept and a portion is missing. Of about half a million clones listed, roughly nine tenths are singletons. The sequences come from peripheral blood, collected in a trial of Ad26.COV2.S vaccine versus placebo. These receptors originate from a person between 18 and 59 years old who received the Ad26.COV2.S COVID-19 vaccine or a placebo.

The gene calls are TRBV7-8 and TRBJ1-1; TRBD1 might be the D (6 bases). This CDR3 has 18 amino acids. The V gene's germline CDR1 is SGHVS and CDR2 FQNEAQ. Trimming removed 5 bases from V and 0 bases from J, with 22 bases in between. Here the CDR3 reads CASSASRDIPPLNTEAFF. CDR3 DNA sequence: TGTGCCAGCAGCGCGTCTCGGGACATCCCACCTTTGAACACTGAAGCTTTCTTT.

The chain links TRBV7-2 to TRBJ1-4, with D unresolved. The ends were cut back, 0 bases at V and 2 bases at J, with 4 bases in the middle. The CDR3 has 14 residues. From germline, CDR1 is SGHTA and CDR2 FQGNSA. The CDR3 coding sequence is TGTGCCAGCAGCTTAGCCAGGACTAATGAAAAACTGTTTTTT. Amino acids: CASSLARTNEKLFF.

The V and J genes are TRBV6-6 and TRBJ2-7; D is perhaps TRBD1 (6 bases). With 2 bases removed from V and 0 bases from J, the gap between germline ends came to 11 bases. From germline, CDR1 is MNHNY and CDR2 SVGAGI (reference sequence). The CDR3 loop spans 15 amino acids. CDR3 sequence (DNA): TGTGCCAGCAGTTACGGACAGCCTAGCTCCTACGAGCAGTACTTC. Translation gives CASSYGQPSSYEQYF.

The chain carries TRBV10-2 and TRBJ2-1; 10 positions match TRBD2. Germline values: CDR1 WSHSY, CDR2 SAAADI. The length of the CDR3 is 13 residues. Trimming at V came to 10 bases and at J to 7 bases, leaving 7 bases not matched to a gene. DNA of the CDR3: TGCGCCACACCTAGCGGGAGTTGTAATGAGCAGTTCTTC. The encoded protein is CATPSGSCNEQFF.

The chain joins TRBV10-2 to TRBJ1-2; TRBD1 might be the D (5 bases). The V gene lost 8 bases and the J gene lost 4 bases, with 17 bases spanning the gap. The CDR3 contains 14 residues. The germline V gene encodes CDR1 WSHSY and CDR2 SAAADI. In DNA form, the CDR3 reads TGCGCCAGCTCCCCGCAGGGCGGATTCTATGGCTACACCTTC. The encoded protein is CASSPQGGFYGYTF.

The chain joins TRBV11-2 to TRBJ1-2; 10 bases line up with TRBD1. The V segment lost 3 bases and the J segment 4 bases; nucleotides outside the gene matches: 11. Germline CDR1 reads SGHAT; CDR2 reads FQNNGV. The CDR3 runs to 17 residues. The CDR3 bases are TGTGCCAGCAGCTTGGCACCGGGACAGGGGTCCCGCTATGGCTACACCTTC. This translates into CASSLAPGQGSRYGYTF.

The chain has TRBV28 and TRBJ2-1; 8 nucleotides line up with TRBD2. Trimming removed 3 bases from V and 2 bases from J; junction bases left unmatched: 6. CDR1 and CDR2 from the germline V gene are MDHEN and SYDVKM. This CDR3 is built from 16 residues. The CDR3 protein is CASSFLTSGAYNEQFF. In DNA form, the CDR3 reads TGTGCCAGCAGTTTTCTTACTAGCGGAGCCTACAATGAGCAGTTCTTC.

The chain uses TRBV21-1 and TRBJ2-5; TRBD2 reflects the table's D call only, with no check against the DNA. TRBV21-1 is termed a pseudogene. The length of the CDR3 is 14 residues. DNA for the CDR3: TGTGCCAGCAGCAATTGGCGGGGACCGGGGACCCAGTACTTC. Translation gives CASSNWRGPGTQYF.

The genes are TRBV5-1 and TRBJ2-1; 7 bases match TRBD1. Germline lookup yields CDR1 SGHRS and CDR2 YFSETQ. This CDR3 contains 14 residues. Germline trimming cut 5 bases from V and 4 bases from J; bases unmatched to any gene: 6. The CDR3: CASSKGQRYNEQFF. The CDR3 DNA sequence: TGCGCCAGCAGTAAGGGACAGAGGTACAATGAGCAGTTCTTC. Variable domain in full (rest from reference TRBV5-1 and TRBJ2-1): KAGVTQTPRYLIKTRGQQVTLSCSPISGHRSVSWYQQTPGQGLQFLFEYFSETQRNKGNFPGRFSGRQFSNSRSEMNVSTLELGDSALYLCASSKGQRYNEQFFGPGTRLTVL.

This chain connects TRBV12-3 or TRBV12-4 to TRBJ2-1, with TRBD2 as a possible D gene (5 bases). This CDR3 is 12 amino acids long. V was cut by 6 bases and J by 5 bases, with 8 bases left in between. The DNA for the CDR3 is TGTGCCAGCAGGCGGGTAAACAATGAGCAGTTCTTC. Its protein is CASRRVNNEQFF.

CDR3: CASSQEVLQSTDTQYF. In nucleotides, the CDR3 is TGTGCCAGCAGCCAAGAGGTCCTACAGTCCACAGATACGCAGTATTTT. V usage is TRBV3-1 (or the pseudogene TRBV3-2) and J usage is TRBJ2-3; D gene uncertain. The CDR3 is 16 residues long. Germline assignment: CDR1 LGHDT and CDR2 YNNKEL (reference sequence). V dropped 0 bases and J dropped 2 bases, with 12 bases sitting between them.

This chain uses TRBV27 with TRBJ2-7; 9 nucleotides match TRBD2. This CDR3 comprises 16 residues. Germline CDR1 MNHEY, CDR2 SMNVEV (reference sequence). With V trimmed by 6 bases and J by 4 bases, 13 bases remained unmatched. The CDR3 reads CASRPLAGGHRYEQYF. CDR3 nucleotide sequence: TGTGCCAGCAGGCCATTGGCGGGAGGGCACAGGTACGAGCAGTACTTC.

The genes are TRBV5-1 and TRBJ2-5, with no clear D. Trimming took off 2 bases at V and 5 bases at J, with 7 bases between the two ends. Germline V CDR1 and CDR2: SGHRS, YFSETQ. This CDR3 is built from 12 residues. For the CDR3, the DNA is TGCGCCAGCAGCTTCAGTCGGGAGACCCAGTACTTC. It translates to CASSFSRETQYF.

The rearrangement links TRBV9 to TRBJ2-1; 12 bases line up with TRBD1. The CDR3 totals 14 residues. The germline gives CDR1 SGDLS, CDR2 YYNGEE. The junction had 3 bases not matched to a gene; V was cut back by 4 bases and J by 7 bases. For the CDR3, the DNA is TGTGCCAGCAGCTGGGGACAGGGGGCAAATGAGCAGTTCTTC. It encodes CASSWGQGANEQFF.

The chain couples TRBV2 to TRBJ1-6; D gene ambiguous. The CDR3 totals 14 residues. Deletions cut 3 bases from V and 3 bases from J, with 6 bases between. In germline, CDR1 is SNHLY, CDR2 FYNNEI. In DNA form, the CDR3 reads TGTGCCAGCAGTGACCGAAACTATAATTCACCCCTCCACTTT. As protein: CASSDRNYNSPLHF.

V is TRBV7-9 and J is TRBJ2-7, with a weak D call TRBD1 (5 bases). V was shortened by 5 bases and J by 5 bases, with 10 bases between the two germline ends. The CDR3 consists of 12 residues. Germline CDR1 and CDR2: SEHNR and FQNEAQ (reference sequence). This chain's CDR3 is CASSQTANEQYF. CDR3 sequence (DNA): TGTGCCAGCAGCCAGACAGCTAACGAGCAGTACTTC.

The CDR3 bases are TGTGCCAGCAGCTTGGGTAGCCCTCTCATGAACACTGAAGCTTTCTTT. This translates into CASSLGSPLMNTEAFF. The V gene is TRBV7-2, the J gene TRBJ1-1; D call uncertain. The germline gives CDR1 SGHTA, CDR2 FQGNSA. V was trimmed by 3 bases and J by 0 bases, leaving 14 bases between them. The CDR3 has 16 residues.

The chain is built from TRBV14 and TRBJ1-5; D is unresolved. CDR1 and CDR2 (germline): SGHDN, FVKESK. V lost 1 base and J lost 4, with 5 bases in between. The CDR3 runs 13 residues. The CDR3 nucleotides are TGTGCCAGCAGCCAAGGCGTAAATCAGCCCCAGCATTTT. It codes for CASSQGVNQPQHF.

The chain is built from TRBV18 and TRBJ1-2, with 7 bases matching TRBD1. V gave up 8 bases and J gave up 7 bases; unmatched junction bases: 10. CDR3 size: 13 residues. CDR1 and CDR2 (germline): KGHSH, LQKENI. CDR3 in amino acids: CASTSGTDSGYTF. DNA of the CDR3: TGTGCCAGCACGTCCGGGACAGATTCTGGCTACACCTTC.

The chain combines TRBV7-6 with TRBJ2-1; TRBD2 aligns across 9 bases. Trimming at V came to 3 bases and at J to 10 bases, leaving 7 bases not matched to a gene. The CDR3 sequence is 14 residues long. The germline V gene encodes CDR1 SGHVS and CDR2 FNYEAQ. As DNA, the CDR3 is TGTGCCAGCAGCTTTAGCGGGAGTCCCTCAGAGCAGTTCTTC. As protein: CASSFSGSPSEQFF.

The chain joins TRBV6-5 to TRBJ2-3; D is perhaps TRBD2 (5 bases). The germline V gene has CDR1 MNHEY and CDR2 SVGAGI. The CDR3 totals 14 residues. V gave up 4 bases and J gave up 3 bases, with 11 bases separating them. CDR3 amino acids: CASSLSLATDTQYF. The CDR3 nucleotides are TGTGCCAGCAGTTTATCTCTAGCAACAGATACGCAGTATTTT.

The genes are TRBV7-9 and TRBJ1-4; D may be TRBD1 (5 bases). CDR1 and CDR2 from the germline V gene are SEHNR and FQNEAQ (reference sequence). The CDR3 covers 15 residues. V was cut by 6 bases and J by 8 bases, with 19 bases left in between. This CDR3 is CASSPPGGAYEKLFF. The CDR3 DNA reads TGTGCCAGCAGTCCCCCCGGAGGGGCTTACGAAAAACTGTTTTTT.

The V and J genes are TRBV18 and TRBJ2-3; TRBD1 is a possible D gene (5 bases). Trimming stripped 6 bases from V and 3 bases from J, with 16 bases between. Germline V gives CDR1 KGHSH, CDR2 LQKENI. CDR3 length equals 15 residues. This CDR3 is CASSPGLRTTDTQYF. CDR3 coding DNA: TGTGCCAGCTCTCCAGGGCTAAGAACGACAGATACGCAGTATTTT.